A single sample gave rise to the 29 T cell receptor beta chains below, sequenced in a study of cytomegalovirus exposure and HLA in healthy donors. Primers included in the PCR were 60 Vbeta and 13 Jbeta primers. Method: immunoSEQ multiplex PCR; TCRdb's copy keeps in-frame clones and lacks some. The sample records about 97,000 clones, about 60% being singletons. The source material was PBMCs. These receptors were taken from a human donor in good health.

This chain uses TRBV18 with TRBJ2-7; D possibly corresponds to TRBD2 (6 bases). Germline-derived CDR1 and CDR2 are KGHSH and LQKENI. The CDR3 is 12 residues long. The germline V and J ends were trimmed by 8 bases and 3 bases, with 11 bases remaining between them. CDR3 in amino acids: CASRLDVYEQYF. The CDR3 DNA sequence: TGTGCCAGCCGACTAGACGTCTACGAGCAGTACTTC.

This clone was seen only a few times. The chain uses TRBV6-1 and TRBJ2-6, with TRBD1 matching 7 bases. The CDR3 is 18 amino acids. With V trimmed by 4 bases and J by 0 bases, 9 bases remained unmatched. Germline V lookup: CDR1 MNHNS, CDR2 SASEGT. The DNA of the CDR3 is TGTGCCAGCAGTGGACAGGGCAGAACTAGCTCTGGGGCCAACGTCCTGACTTTC. It is translated as CASSGQGRTSSGANVLTF.

This chain uses TRBV9 with TRBJ2-7; 16 positions match TRBD2. The ends lost 4 bases at V and 7 bases at J; junction bases unmatched: 8. Germline CDR1 and CDR2: SGDLS and YYNGEE. The CDR3 contains 16 residues. The chain's CDR3 is CASSFGTSGRAGEQYF. Here the CDR3 DNA reads TGTGCCAGCAGCTTCGGGACTAGCGGGAGGGCGGGGGAGCAGTACTTC.

V and J are TRBV27 and TRBJ2-7; 15 nucleotides line up with TRBD2. The germline gives CDR1 MNHEY, CDR2 SMNVEV (reference sequence). The V gene end was trimmed by 5 bases and the J gene end by 6 bases; junction bases not matched to a gene: 14. This CDR3 region has 18 residues. Here the CDR3 DNA reads TGTGCCAGCAGTCCCCTAGTGGGGGGACTAGCGGGAGGTTTCGAGCAGTACTTC. Translation gives CASSPLVGGLAGGFEQYF.

This sequence joins TRBV29-1 and TRBJ1-2; D is unresolved. The germline CDR1 and CDR2 sequences are SQVTM and ANQGSEA. CDR3 size: 13 residues. Between the trimmed V and J ends, which lost 1 base and 6 bases, there was a span of 12 bases. The CDR3 sequence: CSVEAREYHGYTF. In DNA form, the CDR3 reads TGCAGCGTTGAAGCGCGGGAGTATCATGGCTACACCTTC. Full variable domain (missing parts from reference TRBV29-1 and TRBJ1-2): SAVISQKPSRDICQRGTSLTIQCQVDSQVTMMFWYRQQPGQSLTLIATANQGSEATYESGFVIDKFPISRPNLTFSTLTVSNMSPEDSSIYLCSVEAREYHGYTFGSGTRLTVV.

V usage is TRBV19 and J usage is TRBJ2-7; D might be TRBD2 (5 bases). V was cut by 7 bases and J by 3 bases, with 16 bases left in between. The CDR3 covers 14 residues. The germline gives CDR1 LNHDA, CDR2 SQIVND (reference sequence). DNA for the CDR3: TGTGCCAGTACCCCGCGGACTGACGGCTACGAGCAGTACTTC. Its protein product is CASTPRTDGYEQYF.

V usage is TRBV18 and J usage is TRBJ2-7; TRBD1 agrees at 8 bases. CDR1 and CDR2 from the germline V gene are KGHSH and LQKENI. The J segment lost 7 bases and the V segment lost 3 bases, leaving 14 bases of the junction unmatched. This CDR3 region has 16 residues. CDR3 region: CASSPNPDRESGEQYF. DNA of the CDR3: TGTGCCAGCTCACCCAACCCGGACAGGGAGTCGGGTGAGCAGTACTTC.

The table lists this clone with a few counts. This chain uses TRBV7-6 with TRBJ1-1, with a weak D call TRBD1 (6 bases). Trimming took off 4 bases at V and 1 base at J, with 10 bases between the two ends. CDR3 length equals 14 residues. Germline loops: CDR1 SGHVS, CDR2 FNYEAQ. This CDR3 is CASSSGQSNTEAFF. The CDR3 DNA follows: TGTGCCAGCAGCTCAGGACAGTCGAACACTGAAGCTTTCTTT.

The gene calls are TRBV28 and TRBJ2-7; TRBD2 aligns across 7 bases. Germline-derived CDR1 and CDR2 are MDHEN and SYDVKM. The CDR3 length is 16 residues. J was trimmed by 3 bases and V by 6 bases; bases with no gene match: 14. Here the CDR3 reads CASSTGGGLSFYEQYF. The CDR3 DNA sequence: TGTGCCAGCAGCACGGGTGGGGGACTAAGCTTCTACGAGCAGTACTTC.

V usage is TRBV19 and J usage is TRBJ2-5; D perhaps matches TRBD2 (6 bases). This CDR3 region has 16 residues. In germline, CDR1 is LNHDA, CDR2 SQIVND (reference sequence). The V and J ends lost 1 base and 2 bases respectively, with 14 bases between them. The DNA for the CDR3 is TGTGCCAGTAGTATAGGCGGGGCTACGGAACAAGAGACCCAGTACTTC. This encodes CASSIGGATEQETQYF. The full variable domain, rest sourced from reference TRBV19 and TRBJ2-5, is DGGITQSPKYLFRKEGQNVTLSCEQNLNHDAMYWYRQDPGQGLRLIYYSQIVNDFQKGDIAEGYSVSREKKESFPLTVTSAQKNPTAFYLCASSIGGATEQETQYFGPGTRLLVL.

J is TRBJ2-2 and V is TRBV28; TRBD1 matches 9 bases. CDR1 and CDR2 (germline): MDHEN, SYDVKM. With V trimmed by 5 bases and J by 2 bases, 0 bases remained unmatched. The CDR3 covers 14 residues. The CDR3 DNA follows: TGTGCCAGCAGTACAGGGGGCAACACCGGGGAGCTGTTTTTT. It specifies CASSTGGNTGELFF.

The gene calls are TRBV28 and TRBJ1-2; the match to TRBD1 covers 7 bases. This CDR3 has 15 residues. After removal of 7 bases from V and 4 bases from J, the junction contained 12 bases not matched to a gene. Germline values: CDR1 MDHEN, CDR2 SYDVKM. CDR3 nucleotides: TGTGCCAGCACCCTATCAGACAGGGTATCCTATGGCTACACCTTC. Translating it yields CASTLSDRVSYGYTF.

The chain links TRBV11-3 to TRBJ2-1, with a possible D match to TRBD2 (6 bases). Germline CDR1 SGHNT, CDR2 YENEEA. The V gene lost 3 bases and the J gene lost 5 bases, with 14 bases spanning the gap. The CDR3 contains 15 residues. The CDR3 sequence: CASSFRGGTNNEQFF. CDR3 bases: TGTGCCAGCAGCTTTAGGGGCGGGACCAACAATGAGCAGTTCTTC.

The chain has TRBV9 and TRBJ2-1; no clear D gene. This CDR3 is built from 12 residues. Germline V gives CDR1 SGDLS, CDR2 YYNGEE. The germline V and J ends were trimmed by 3 bases and 4 bases, with 5 bases remaining between them. In DNA, the CDR3 is TGTGCCAGCAGCGGGAGATACAATGAGCAGTTCTTC. Its protein is CASSGRYNEQFF.

This chain joins TRBV25-1 and TRBJ1-1; maybe TRBD1 (5 bases). CDR3 length: 14 amino acids. Trimming left V 5 bases short and J 4 bases short, with 14 bases between. The germline V gene encodes CDR1 MGHDK and CDR2 SYGVNS. Here the CDR3 DNA reads TGTGCCAGCAGTCGGGGGGAAAGAGTCACTGAAGCTTTCTTT. This gives the protein CASSRGERVTEAFF.

This clone was observed a single time. The CDR3 sequence: CASSLASGGTYEQYF. CDR3 in DNA: TGTGCCAGCAGTTTAGCGAGCGGAGGGACCTACGAGCAGTACTTC. The chain links TRBV28 to TRBJ2-7, with D perhaps TRBD2 (6 bases). This CDR3 region has 15 residues. The V and J ends lost 2 bases and 2 bases respectively, with 13 bases between them. Germline V gene sequence: CDR1 MDHEN, CDR2 SYDVKM.

The genes are TRBV29-1 and TRBJ2-1; D gene ambiguous. The CDR3 extends over 11 amino acids. Trimming left V 5 bases short and J 6 bases short, with 8 bases between. Germline values: CDR1 SQVTM, CDR2 ANQGSEA. The CDR3 loop is CSVTASNEQFF. The CDR3, as DNA: TGCAGCGTTACTGCCTCCAATGAGCAGTTCTTC.

CDR3 sequence reads: CAGIRRLAGVHEQYF. Written as DNA, the CDR3 is TGTGCCGGCATCCGACGACTAGCGGGAGTACACGAGCAGTACTTC. The gene calls are TRBV6-5 and TRBJ2-7; 12 bases fit TRBD2. V lost 11 bases, J lost 5 bases, and 13 bases stayed unmatched. In germline, CDR1 is MNHEY, CDR2 SVGAGI. CDR3 length: 15 amino acids.

V gene TRBV5-1 combines with J gene TRBJ2-7; D is possibly TRBD2 (6 bases). CDR1 and CDR2 (germline): SGHRS, YFSETQ. The CDR3 spans 16 residues. Trimming removed 4 bases at V and 1 base at J, with 18 bases between. CDR3 protein: CASSLSVAGLSYEQYF. In DNA, the CDR3 is TGCGCCAGCAGCCTCTCGGTTGCGGGGTTATCCTACGAGCAGTACTTC. The full variable domain, with the rest looked up from reference TRBV5-1 and TRBJ2-7, is KAGVTQTPRYLIKTRGQQVTLSCSPISGHRSVSWYQQTPGQGLQFLFEYFSETQRNKGNFPGRFSGRQFSNSRSEMNVSTLELGDSALYLCASSLSVAGLSYEQYFGPGTRLTVT.

This clone has only a few counts. The V gene is TRBV6-5, the J gene TRBJ2-3; D perhaps matches TRBD1 (5 bases). Trimming stripped 4 bases from V and 0 bases from J, with 14 bases between. The CDR3 runs to 16 residues. The V gene's germline CDR1 is MNHEY and CDR2 SVGAGI. The CDR3 DNA reads TGTGCCAGCAGTTTCTCCCCAGGGAAAAGCACAGATACGCAGTATTTT. This encodes CASSFSPGKSTDTQYF.

The chain couples TRBV7-8 to TRBJ1-1; D remains ambiguous. The CDR3 contains 15 residues. From germline, CDR1 is SGHVS and CDR2 FQNEAQ. Trimming shortened V by 5 bases and J by 2 bases, and 15 bases separated the two germline ends. CDR3 nucleotides: TGTGCCAGCAGCCCAAGAAGGACGGGAAACACTGAAGCTTTCTTT. Translated, it gives CASSPRRTGNTEAFF. Together with reference TRBV7-8 and TRBJ1-1, the CDR3 gives the full variable domain: GAGVSQSPRYKVAKRGQDVALRCDPISGHVSLFWYQQALGQGPEFLTYFQNEAQLDKSGLPSDRFFAERPEGSVSTLKIQRTQQEDSAVYLCASSPRRTGNTEAFFGQGTRLTVV.

The rearrangement joins TRBV4-1 to TRBJ2-1, with TRBD2 as a possible D gene (5 bases). The V gene's germline CDR1 is MGHRA and CDR2 YSYEKL. V dropped 0 bases and J dropped 7 bases, with 10 bases sitting between them. This CDR3 has 14 amino acids. DNA for the CDR3: TGCGCCAGCAGCCAAGATATGAGGGAAAATGAGCAGTTCTTC. Its protein product is CASSQDMRENEQFF.

CDR3 sequence: CASSTTGTGELFF. CDR3 bases: TGTGCCAGTAGTACAACAGGGACCGGGGAGCTGTTTTTT. The gene calls are TRBV19 and TRBJ2-2, with D possibly matching TRBD1 (6 bases). Germline V lookup: CDR1 LNHDA, CDR2 SQIVND (reference sequence). The CDR3 loop spans 13 amino acids. With 4 bases removed from V and 5 bases from J, the gap between germline ends came to 8 bases.

As to this clone: Other nucleotide sequences in the sample specify the same CDR3. V and J are TRBV29-1 and TRBJ2-1; 11 positions match TRBD1. The CDR3 is made up of 13 amino acids. The trim removed 6 bases at V and 4 bases at J, leaving 2 bases unmatched. Germline V lookup: CDR1 SQVTM, CDR2 ANQGSEA. This CDR3 reads CSVGTGGYNEQFF. In DNA, the CDR3 is TGCAGCGTCGGGACAGGGGGTTACAATGAGCAGTTCTTC.

This clone was counted a few times. The rearrangement links TRBV28 to TRBJ2-3; 13 bases align to TRBD2. CDR1 is MDHEN, CDR2 SYDVKM, per germline. The CDR3 spans 16 residues. With 5 bases clipped from V and 2 bases from J, the junction kept 4 bases outside the gene matches. As DNA, the CDR3 is TGTGCCAGCAGTACTAGCGGGAGGGCTAACACAGATACGCAGTATTTT. It is translated as CASSTSGRANTDTQYF.

The gene calls are TRBV19 and TRBJ1-2; the match to TRBD1 covers 8 bases. CDR3 length: 17 amino acids. V shed 6 bases and J 7 bases; nucleotides not matched to a gene: 19. Germline V gene sequence: CDR1 LNHDA, CDR2 SQIVND (reference sequence). The CDR3, as DNA: TGTGCCAGTAGCACCCCACTCGGCAGGCTCACAGGGGGTGGCTACACCTTC. This gives the protein CASSTPLGRLTGGGYTF. Based on the CDR3 plus reference TRBV19 and TRBJ1-2, the full variable domain is DGGITQSPKYLFRKEGQNVTLSCEQNLNHDAMYWYRQDPGQGLRLIYYSQIVNDFQKGDIAEGYSVSREKKESFPLTVTSAQKNPTAFYLCASSTPLGRLTGGGYTFGSGTRLTVV.

For this clone: The junction differs from germline at one of its ends, possibly a read error. The V gene is TRBV7-9, the J gene TRBJ2-7; possible D gene TRBD1, 5 bases. This CDR3 has 12 amino acids. Per germline, CDR1 SEHNR and CDR2 FQNEAQ (reference sequence). The CDR3 bases are TGTTCCAGCAGCCCCCAGGGCCTCGAGCAGTACTTC. It codes for CSSSPQGLEQYF.

The rearrangement uses TRBV28 and TRBJ2-7, with 11 bases identical to TRBD1. This CDR3 is built from 15 residues. Germline V gene sequence: CDR1 MDHEN, CDR2 SYDVKM. Trimming at V came to 3 bases and at J to 5 bases, leaving 6 bases not matched to a gene. This chain's CDR3 is CASSFYGTGGDEQYF. CDR3 nucleotide sequence: TGTGCCAGCAGTTTTTATGGGACAGGGGGTGACGAGCAGTACTTC.

V gene TRBV6-1 combines with J gene TRBJ2-7; 7 bases are shared with TRBD2. With V trimmed by 4 bases and J by 0 bases, 9 bases remained unmatched. CDR1 is MNHNS, CDR2 SASEGT, per germline. CDR3 length: 16 residues. CDR3 DNA sequence: TGTGCCAGCAGTGGAGACCTAGCGGCCCTCTCCTACGAGCAGTACTTC. Its protein product is CASSGDLAALSYEQYF.